What follows are 10 T cell receptor beta chains derived from one specimen sequenced in a study of beta chain features in type 1 diabetes. Every bit of the isolated RNA underwent reverse transcription, so sequencing read expressed TCRB transcripts. The repertoire was sequenced with immunoSEQ multiplex PCR; TCRdb's copy has only in-frame clones and lacks some. The sample comprises 38,000 or so clones, about 64% of which are singletons, and 2% to 2.5% rests with the top ten. Sequenced input: Tregs from blood. These receptors were taken from a woman under 40 in good health.

This clone was observed a few times. V is TRBV19 and J is TRBJ2-1; 13 bases map to TRBD2. Germline assignment: CDR1 LNHDA and CDR2 SQIVND (reference sequence). The CDR3 length is 15 residues. V lost 6 bases, J lost 6 bases, and 5 bases stayed unmatched. As DNA, the CDR3 is TGTGCCAGTAGCCCAAGGACTAGCGGGAGCAATGAGCAGTTCTTC. Translating it yields CASSPRTSGSNEQFF.

This clone was found a few times. The genes are TRBV30 and TRBJ1-2; D perhaps matches TRBD1 (5 bases). This CDR3 spans 12 amino acids. Trimming left V 2 bases short and J 4 bases short, with 8 bases between. CDR1 is GTSNPN and CDR2 is SVGIG in the germline V gene (reference sequence). The CDR3 region has the DNA TGTGCCTGGAGTACAGGAACCTATGGCTACACCTTC. It yields the protein CAWSTGTYGYTF. Full variable domain (missing parts from reference TRBV30 and TRBJ1-2): SQTIHQWPATLVQPVGSPLSLECTVEGTSNPNLYWYRQAAGRGLQLLFYSVGIGQISSEVPQNLSASRPQDRQFILSSKKLLLSDSGFYLCAWSTGTYGYTFGSGTRLTVV.

The CDR3 DNA is TGCGCCAGCAGCCAGCTGGGACTAGCGGGAGGGACCCAGTACTTC. Amino acid sequence: CASSQLGLAGGTQYF. The chain combines TRBV4-3 with TRBJ2-5; 15 bases map to TRBD2. Trimming cost V 3 bases and J 7 bases; bases outside gene matches: 3. Looked up from germline, CDR1 is LGHNA and CDR2 is YSLEER. This CDR3 is built from 15 residues.

The chain uses TRBV13 and TRBJ2-3; 16 bases agree with TRBD2. The CDR3 runs 17 residues. Trimming at V came to 4 bases and at J to 5 bases, leaving 6 bases not matched to a gene. From germline, CDR1 is PRHDT and CDR2 FYEKMQ (reference sequence). The CDR3 DNA reads as TGTGCCAGCAGCTGGGGACTAGCGGGAGGGCTCGGAGATACGCAGTATTTT. It codes for CASSWGLAGGLGDTQYF.

The chain uses TRBV7-2 and TRBJ2-1, with 7 nucleotides matching TRBD1. From germline, CDR1 is SGHTA and CDR2 FQGNSA. The CDR3 covers 17 residues. V lost 2 bases and J lost 8; bases outside the gene matches: 15. The CDR3 reads CASSLRRGTDSRDEQFF. In nucleotides, the CDR3 is TGTGCCAGCAGCTTAAGAAGGGGGACAGACTCACGGGATGAGCAGTTCTTC.

The V call is TRBV18, the J call TRBJ2-1, with D tentatively TRBD1 (6 bases). CDR1 is KGHSH and CDR2 is LQKENI in the germline V gene. This CDR3 region has 12 residues. The V end was cut by 7 bases, the J end by 8 bases, with 12 bases between. CDR3 sequence (DNA): TGTGCCAGCTTCGTACAGGGTTATGAGCAGTTCTTC. It encodes CASFVQGYEQFF. Together with reference TRBV18 and TRBJ2-1, the CDR3 gives the full variable domain: NAGVMQNPRHLVRRRGQEARLRCSPMKGHSHVYWYRQLPEEGLKFMVYLQKENIIDESGMPKERFSAEFPKEGPSILRIQQVVRGDSAAYFCASFVQGYEQFFGPGTRLTVL.

This chain links TRBV19 with TRBJ1-5; D gene uncertain. The CDR3 is made up of 13 amino acids. V was clipped by 7 bases and J by 6 bases, with 13 bases between them. Germline loops: CDR1 LNHDA, CDR2 SQIVND (reference sequence). This CDR3 reads CASNPWAGQPQHF. The CDR3, as DNA: TGTGCCAGTAACCCCTGGGCTGGTCAGCCCCAGCATTTT.

Of note for this clone: Additional DNA sequences in this sample encode the identical CDR3. The chain has TRBV5-4 and TRBJ2-7; 10 bases fit TRBD2. The CDR3 contains 15 residues. The ends lost 5 bases at V and 4 bases at J; junction bases unmatched: 9. Germline V gene data show CDR1 as SGHNT and CDR2 as YYREEE (reference sequence). The CDR3 sequence is CASSYASGSSYEQYF. The CDR3 DNA reads TGTGCCAGCAGTTACGCTAGCGGGAGCTCTTACGAGCAGTACTTC.

The chain has TRBV2 and TRBJ2-6, with D perhaps matching TRBD2 (5 bases). CDR1 is SNHLY and CDR2 is FYNNEI in the germline V gene. V dropped 6 bases and J dropped 0 bases, with 12 bases sitting between them. This CDR3 comprises 16 residues. The CDR3 nucleotides are TGTGCCAGCAGGATCCAAGGGAGCTCTGGGGCCAACGTCCTGACTTTC. Translated, it gives CASRIQGSSGANVLTF.

This rearrangement joins TRBV11-1 to TRBJ2-5; TRBD1 matches at 7 bases. Matching the DNA end better, TRBJ2-7 makes the J call doubtful. The germline CDR1 and CDR2 sequences are SGHAT and FQDESV (reference sequence). This CDR3 region has 14 residues. The CDR3 loop reads CASRGETAGGEQYF. CDR3 nucleotides: TGTGCCAGCAGAGGCGAGACTGCAGGGGGCGAGCAGTACTTC.